This T cell receptor (beta chain) is from a study of vaccination and CD4 T cells after COVID-19. About the research overall: Overlapping spike pools from SARS-CoV-2 and HCoV-NL63, HCoV-OC43 and HCoV-229E served as culture stimuli.

J gave up 3 bases and V 6 bases, and 15 bases lay outside the gene matches. There are 17 residues in the CDR3. Germline-derived CDR1 and CDR2 are DFQATT and SNEGSKA (reference sequence). This sample's treatment: approximately 11-day PBMC culture with coronavirus spike peptide pools or control peptides (ViraFEST assay). IL-2 (around 10 IU/ml) and peptide pools (roughly 10 ug/ml) were added to cultures of over 1.5 million PBMCs per well. Days 3 and 7 saw half the medium swapped for fresh IL-2 medium. Oncomine TCR Beta short-read sequencing was applied to DNA from cultured CD4+ T cells. It was cultured CD4+ T cells from which genomic DNA was extracted. TCRdb ran MiXCR on the PCR reads and lists one entry per CDR3 protein. The table records about 13,000 distinct CDR3 sequences, around 47% of them present only once. Remarks on this clonotype: The antigen is not known.

Material: CD4+ T cells from blood, cultured in vitro. The chain couples TRBV20-1 to TRBJ2-1, with 9 bases aligning to TRBD1. This receptor was identified in a human donor who had recovered from COVID-19. The CDR3 reads CSAGQGVEGADYNEQFF. The CDR3 DNA reads as TGCAGTGCGGGACAGGGTGTTGAGGGGGCCGACTACAATGAGCAGTTCTTC.